This T cell receptor (beta chain) was recorded in a study of patients and donors after allogeneic stem cell transplantation. The CDR3 is 16 amino acids. The germline V gene has CDR1 LGHDT and CDR2 YNNKEL (reference sequence). With 0 bases removed from V and 3 bases from J, the gap between germline ends came to 15 bases. TCRdb redid the calling of the RT-PCR reads with MiXCR, one entry per CDR3 protein. The sample shows roughly 250,000 distinct CDR3 sequences, about 14% of them seen only once. The source of this sequence is a human donor who was either an allogeneic HSCT recipient or a stem cell or donor lymphocyte infusion donor (not recorded which). It is not recorded whose cells these are; they may come from a transplant donor. Sequenced input: blood, either unsorted or a sorted T cell fraction (not recorded which). This rearrangement joins TRBV3-1 to TRBJ2-7, with D perhaps assigned TRBD1 or TRBD2 (5 bases each). The CDR3 DNA follows: TGTGCCAGCAGCCAAGAACGGGCTCCTGGGGGCTACGAGCAGTACTTC. Encoded protein: CASSQERAPGGYEQYF.